Shown below are 14 T cell receptor beta chains from a single sample sequenced in a study of cytomegalovirus exposure and HLA in healthy donors. This PCR relied on a set of 60 Vbeta primers and 13 Jbeta primers. The protocol was immunoSEQ multiplex PCR, while the TCRdb copy is restricted to in-frame clones and leaves out a portion. The sample has about 110,000 clones, 65% to 75% seen once. The source material was PBMCs. All receptors derive from a man aged 35-49 years in good health and CMV-seropositive.

The V gene is TRBV19, the J gene TRBJ2-5; maybe TRBD1 (7 bases). CDR1 and CDR2 from the germline V gene are LNHDA and SQIVND (reference sequence). CDR3 length equals 15 residues. The V end lost 11 bases, the J end lost 5 bases, and 24 bases lay between the germline ends. The CDR3 here is CASTPRQGGRETQYF. CDR3 coding DNA: TGTGCCTCGACCCCGCGACAGGGTGGGAGGGAGACCCAGTACTTC. The whole variable domain, remainder taken from reference TRBV19 and TRBJ2-5, is DGGITQSPKYLFRKEGQNVTLSCEQNLNHDAMYWYRQDPGQGLRLIYYSQIVNDFQKGDIAEGYSVSREKKESFPLTVTSAQKNPTAFYLCASTPRQGGRETQYFGPGTRLLVL.

This clone showed up just a few times. V and J are TRBV27 and TRBJ1-1; 8 positions match TRBD1. V gave up 1 base and J gave up 3 bases; unmatched junction bases: 1. Per the germline V gene, CDR1 is MNHEY and CDR2 is SMNVEV (reference sequence). The CDR3 is made up of 14 amino acids. The CDR3 bases are TGTGCCAGCAGTTTATGGGGACAGGACACTGAAGCTTTCTTT. Its translation is CASSLWGQDTEAFF.

The rearrangement links TRBV9 to TRBJ1-2, with D possibly TRBD1 on 6 matching bases. CDR3 size: 16 residues. Trimming shortened V by 3 bases and J by 2 bases, and 17 bases separated the two germline ends. The germline CDR1 and CDR2 sequences are SGDLS and YYNGEE. This CDR3 reads CASSGGAGAPNYGYTF. The CDR3, as DNA: TGTGCCAGCAGCGGGGGGGCGGGGGCTCCCAACTATGGCTACACCTTC.

The chain couples TRBV6-6 to TRBJ2-5; 12 bases are a match to TRBD2. This CDR3 spans 16 amino acids. Germline V gene lookup returns CDR1 MNHNY and CDR2 SVGAGI (reference sequence). Trimming at V came to 7 bases and at J to 5 bases, leaving 11 bases not matched to a gene. The CDR3, as DNA: TGTGCCAGCACGCTAGCGGGAGGGCCGCAGCGGGAGACCCAGTACTTC. It is translated as CASTLAGGPQRETQYF.

This chain links TRBV6-1 with TRBJ2-2; 8 bases fit TRBD2. CDR1 and CDR2 from the germline V gene are MNHNS and SASEGT. With V trimmed by 6 bases and J by 4 bases, 4 bases remained unmatched. The CDR3 is 14 amino acids. CDR3 nucleotides: TGTGCCAGCAGCTCCGGGACTAGCACCGGGGAGCTGTTTTTT. Residues: CASSSGTSTGELFF.

The gene calls are TRBV6-6 and TRBJ2-3; D ambiguous. The CDR3 totals 12 residues. Germline lookup yields CDR1 MNHNY and CDR2 SVGAGI (reference sequence). The V gene lost 4 bases and the J gene lost 2 bases, with 4 bases spanning the gap. Here the CDR3 reads CASSSSTDTQYF. In nucleotides, the CDR3 is TGTGCCAGCAGTTCTTCCACAGATACGCAGTATTTT.

This clone was found once. This chain uses TRBV2 with TRBJ2-7, with D possibly being TRBD1 (6 bases). This CDR3 spans 15 amino acids. V lost 1 base, J lost 2 bases, and 12 bases lay in between. Germline V gene sequence: CDR1 SNHLY, CDR2 FYNNEI. CDR3 bases: TGTGCCAGCAGTGAAGACAGGGCTCGAGCCTACGAGCAGTACGTC. This codes for CASSEDRARAYEQYV.

V usage is TRBV7-2 and J usage is TRBJ2-7, with D possibly matching TRBD2 (6 bases). The CDR3 is made up of 15 amino acids. Germline V lookup: CDR1 SGHTA, CDR2 FQGNSA. V dropped 7 bases and J dropped 3 bases, with 19 bases sitting between them. The CDR3 coding sequence is TGTGCCAGCACCGGATTCGGGGGAGTTGGCTACGAGCAGTACTTC. Its translation: CASTGFGGVGYEQYF.

The chain combines TRBV7-9 with TRBJ2-5, with 12 bases that match TRBD2. Unmatched junction bases numbered 2, after V lost 5 bases and J lost 4 bases. Germline-derived CDR1 and CDR2 are SEHNR and FQNEAQ (reference sequence). This CDR3 has 14 amino acids. CDR3 sequence (DNA): TGTGCCAGCAGCCCGACTAGCGGGAGAGAGACCCAGTACTTC. This gives the protein CASSPTSGRETQYF.

The V call is TRBV18, the J call TRBJ2-5; 8 nucleotides match TRBD1. The J segment lost 5 bases and the V segment lost 3 bases, leaving 11 bases of the junction unmatched. The CDR3 is 16 residues long. From germline, CDR1 is KGHSH and CDR2 LQKENI. Here the CDR3 reads CASSPQNRGAGETQYF. CDR3 nucleotides: TGTGCCAGCTCACCTCAGAACAGGGGGGCTGGGGAGACCCAGTACTTC.

V gene TRBV15 combines with J gene TRBJ1-5, with no clear D. V was shortened by 5 bases and J by 0 bases, with 11 bases between the two germline ends. The CDR3 is 15 amino acids. Germline V gene lookup returns CDR1 LNHNV and CDR2 YYDKDF (reference sequence). This CDR3 reads CATSYSQVSNQPQHF. CDR3 nucleotide sequence: TGTGCCACCAGCTACAGCCAGGTTAGCAATCAGCCCCAGCATTTT. The full variable domain, in which reference TRBV15 and TRBJ1-5 provide the parts outside the CDR3, is DAMVIQNPRYQVTQFGKPVTLSCSQTLNHNVMYWYQQKSSQAPKLLFHYYDKDFNNEADTPDNFQSRRPNTSFCFLDIRSPGLGDTAMYLCATSYSQVSNQPQHFGDGTRLSIL.

This chain connects TRBV5-6 to TRBJ2-5, with 12 bases fitting TRBD2. V lost 4 bases and J lost 5; bases outside the gene matches: 6. The CDR3 spans 15 residues. Looked up from germline, CDR1 is SGHDT and CDR2 is YYEEEE. The CDR3 DNA reads as TGTGCCAGCAGCCGACTAGCGGGAGAGATTGAGACCCAGTACTTC. Translated, it gives CASSRLAGEIETQYF.

The V gene is TRBV6-5, the J gene TRBJ2-5; D is uncertain. V dropped 6 bases and J dropped 3 bases, with 14 bases sitting between them. Germline assignment: CDR1 MNHEY and CDR2 SVGAGI. This CDR3 region has 14 residues. CDR3 bases: TGTGCCAGCAGCCTATCCCACCAAAAAGAGACCCAGTACTTC. This sequence encodes CASSLSHQKETQYF.

The genes are TRBV10-2 and TRBJ2-1; a weak D match, TRBD2 (6 bases). The V gene's germline CDR1 is WSHSY and CDR2 SAAADI. Deletions cut 2 bases from V and 0 bases from J, with 11 bases between. There are 16 residues in the CDR3. CDR3 sequence: CASSEIAVSSYNEQFF. The CDR3 DNA reads as TGCGCCAGCAGTGAGATAGCGGTAAGCTCCTACAATGAGCAGTTCTTC.